This TCR beta chain emerged from a study of T-cell reconstitution after alpha-beta-depleted transplantation in children. General study points: Reportedly, only several hundred clones from non-depleted graft cells drove alpha-beta T-cell counts at about two months. T-cell numbers and diversity, one year after transplant, stemmed largely from T cells that were newly produced.

In the case of this clonotype: Its target is not known.

Preparing the TCRbeta library involved the use of unique molecular identifiers. TCRdb independently ran MiXCR on the PCR reads; one entry per CDR3 protein. The sample holds tens of thousands of distinct CDR3 sequences, roughly 52% seen once. This CDR3 comprises 16 residues. V trimming: 2 bases; J trimming: 5 bases; junction bases outside the gene matches: 10. Germline CDR1 and CDR2: SGHDT and YYEEEE. This receptor was obtained from a boy younger than two with SCID, due to receive a stem cell transplant. This chain links TRBV5-6 with TRBJ2-5; 9 bases agree with TRBD1. Sequencing was performed on peripheral blood, taken before TCRalphabeta/CD19-depleted stem cell transplant. The CDR3 DNA sequence: TGTGCCAGCAGCTTAACGTACAGGGGGCTTGGGGAGACCCAGTACTTC. Translation: CASSLTYRGLGETQYF. The whole variable domain, remainder taken from reference TRBV5-6 and TRBJ2-5, is DAGVTQSPTHLIKTRGQQVTLRCSPKSGHDTVSWYQQALGQGPQFIFQYYEEEERQRGNFPDRFSGHQFPNYSSELNVNALLLGDSALYLCASSLTYRGLGETQYFGPGTRLLVL.